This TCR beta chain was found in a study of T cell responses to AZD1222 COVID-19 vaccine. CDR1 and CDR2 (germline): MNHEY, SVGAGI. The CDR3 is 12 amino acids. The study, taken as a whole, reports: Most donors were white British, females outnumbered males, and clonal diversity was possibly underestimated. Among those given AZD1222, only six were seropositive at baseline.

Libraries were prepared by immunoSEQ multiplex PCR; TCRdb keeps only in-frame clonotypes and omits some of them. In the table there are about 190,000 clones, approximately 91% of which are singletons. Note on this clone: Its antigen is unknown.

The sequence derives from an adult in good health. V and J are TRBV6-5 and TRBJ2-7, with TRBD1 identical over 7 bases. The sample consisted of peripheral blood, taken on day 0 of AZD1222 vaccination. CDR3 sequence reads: CGTIQGHYEQYF. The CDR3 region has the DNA TGTGGAACTATACAGGGGCACTACGAGCAGTACTTC.